These 32 T cell receptor beta chains were all obtained from the same sample, sequenced in a study of blood T cell repertoires in COVID-19. The table came from immunoSEQ multiplex PCR; TCRdb's copy has only in-frame clones and leaves some out. There are about 240,000 clones in the sample; around 89% occur only once, and 4.1% lies in the top ten. Sequenced sample: PBMCs or T cells enriched from blood (not recorded which). These receptors were taken from a woman in her 30s who had recovered from COVID-19.

The genes are TRBV3-1 (or the pseudogene TRBV3-2) and TRBJ2-3; no clear D gene. The CDR3 is made up of 12 amino acids. Trimming stripped 1 base from V and 4 bases from J, with 3 bases between. Germline V gene lookup returns CDR1 LGHDT and CDR2 YNNKEL (reference sequence). CDR3 loop: CASSQVSDTQYF. CDR3 DNA: TGTGCCAGCAGCCAAGTCTCAGATACGCAGTATTTT.

This rearrangement joins TRBV19 to TRBJ1-2; D may be TRBD1 (6 bases). The CDR3 spans 13 residues. Trimming shortened V by 3 bases and J by 6 bases, and 11 bases separated the two germline ends. Germline V gene data show CDR1 as LNHDA and CDR2 as SQIVND (reference sequence). In DNA, the CDR3 is TGTGCCAGTAGTATTTCAGGGGTAAATGGCTACACCTTC. The encoded protein is CASSISGVNGYTF.

The chain has TRBV15 and TRBJ1-4; 8 positions agree with TRBD1. Germline lookup yields CDR1 LNHNV and CDR2 YYDKDF (reference sequence). Trimming at V came to 0 bases and at J to 9 bases, leaving 9 bases not matched to a gene. The CDR3 sequence is 16 residues long. DNA of the CDR3: TGTGCCACCAGCAGAGATGGGGAAAGACAGGGGCAAAAACTGTTTTTT. Encoded protein: CATSRDGERQGQKLFF.

The V and J genes are TRBV5-4 and TRBJ2-1; D possibly corresponds to TRBD1 (6 bases). V lost 2 bases and J lost 15, with 24 bases in between. This CDR3 is 15 amino acids long. Germline V gene sequence: CDR1 SGHNT, CDR2 YYREEE (reference sequence). Here the CDR3 reads CASSFRDNLPMRLFF. The CDR3 region has the DNA TGTGCCAGCAGCTTCCGGGACAACCTCCCTATGAGGCTGTTCTTC. Full variable domain (missing parts from reference TRBV5-4 and TRBJ2-1): ETGVTQSPTHLIKTRGQQVTLRCSSQSGHNTVSWYQQALGQGPQFIFQYYREEENGRGNFPPRFSGLQFPNYSSELNVNALELDDSALYLCASSFRDNLPMRLFFGPGTRLTVL.

As to this clone: This sample includes further DNA sequences coding for the same CDR3. The chain has TRBV28 and TRBJ2-7; D gene ambiguous. Trimming left V 6 bases short and J 4 bases short, with 7 bases between. The CDR3 runs to 11 residues. Germline assignment: CDR1 MDHEN and CDR2 SYDVKM. CDR3: CASSLYYEQYF. The CDR3 DNA reads TGTGCCAGCAGCTTGTATTACGAGCAGTACTTC.

V and J are TRBV6-2 or TRBV6-3 and TRBJ1-1; the D gene is possibly TRBD1 (6 bases). Germline V gives CDR1 MNHEY, CDR2 SVGEGT. The CDR3 is made up of 14 amino acids. The V end was cut by 6 bases, the J end by 1 base, with 12 bases between. CDR3 coding DNA: TGTGCCAGCAGCCGGTCGACAGGGAACACTGAAGCTTTCTTT. As protein: CASSRSTGNTEAFF.

This chain connects TRBV7-6 to TRBJ1-4, with D tentatively TRBD1 (6 bases). Trimming stripped 6 bases from V and 8 bases from J, with 19 bases between. This CDR3 is 15 amino acids long. Germline CDR1 is SGHVS and CDR2 is FNYEAQ. The CDR3 sequence: CASSVRTEGNEKLFF. The CDR3, as DNA: TGTGCCAGCAGTGTTAGGACAGAAGGAAACGAAAAACTGTTTTTT.

The rearrangement joins TRBV2 to TRBJ2-1; 13 bases line up with TRBD2. The CDR3 has 16 amino acids. The V gene's germline CDR1 is SNHLY and CDR2 FYNNEI. The V gene end was trimmed by 7 bases and the J gene end by 2 bases; junction bases not matched to a gene: 5. The DNA of the CDR3 is TGTGCCAGCAAACGACTAGCGGGAGGACCCTACAATGAGCAGTTCTTC. Amino acids: CASKRLAGGPYNEQFF.

The rearrangement uses TRBV19 and TRBJ1-1; D is uncertain. V lost 5 bases, J lost 10 bases, and 14 bases lay in between. Germline values: CDR1 LNHDA, CDR2 SQIVND (reference sequence). CDR3 length: 12 amino acids. In nucleotides, the CDR3 is TGTGCCAGTAGTTTGGGTACGGGAGGAGCTTTCTTT. It specifies CASSLGTGGAFF. Full variable domain (remainder filled in from reference TRBV19 and TRBJ1-1): DGGITQSPKYLFRKEGQNVTLSCEQNLNHDAMYWYRQDPGQGLRLIYYSQIVNDFQKGDIAEGYSVSREKKESFPLTVTSAQKNPTAFYLCASSLGTGGAFFGQGTRLTVV.

The chain uses TRBV19 and TRBJ1-2, with a tentative D call TRBD1 (5 bases). Germline V gene data show CDR1 as LNHDA and CDR2 as SQIVND (reference sequence). The CDR3 runs 16 residues. V gave up 7 bases and J gave up 0 bases, with 18 bases separating them. The DNA of the CDR3 is TGTGCCAGTAATTCGCCTAATAGGGGTTCTAACTATGGCTACACCTTC. This encodes CASNSPNRGSNYGYTF.

V usage is TRBV11-3 and J usage is TRBJ2-7; D not resolved. V dropped 0 bases and J dropped 0 bases, with 3 bases sitting between them. The CDR3 spans 13 residues. From germline, CDR1 is SGHNT and CDR2 YENEEA. As DNA, the CDR3 is TGTGCCAGCAGCTTAGATAGCTCCTACGAGCAGTACTTC. Translated: CASSLDSSYEQYF.

J is TRBJ1-1 and V is TRBV11-2; D gene unclear. Per germline, CDR1 SGHAT and CDR2 FQNNGV. V was shortened by 5 bases and J by 1 base, with 11 bases between the two germline ends. The CDR3 runs 14 residues. The CDR3 sequence: CASSAISRNTEAFF. CDR3 nucleotide sequence: TGTGCCAGCAGCGCGATCTCACGGAACACTGAAGCTTTCTTT.

V gene TRBV10-3 combines with J gene TRBJ2-3; weak D call: TRBD1 (6 bases). Germline CDR1 and CDR2: ENHRY and SYGVKD. Trimming cost V 6 bases and J 2 bases, with 12 bases left between them. The length of the CDR3 is 14 residues. As DNA, the CDR3 is TGTGCCATCAGGAGGGACACTTTCACAGATACGCAGTATTTT. It codes for CAIRRDTFTDTQYF.

This clone was counted between two and nine times. The chain links TRBV6-6 to TRBJ1-1, with a tentative D call TRBD1 (6 bases). The CDR3 totals 15 residues. Between the trimmed V and J ends, which lost 6 bases and 2 bases, there was a span of 16 bases. CDR1 and CDR2 (germline): MNHNY, SVGAGI (reference sequence). Here the CDR3 reads CASRDAGTSNTEAFF. CDR3 nucleotide sequence: TGTGCCAGCAGGGATGCCGGGACATCCAACACTGAAGCTTTCTTT.

The J gene is TRBJ2-7, the V gene TRBV27; D call uncertain. CDR3 length: 15 amino acids. Trimming left V 6 bases short and J 0 bases short, with 15 bases between. CDR1 and CDR2 (germline): MNHEY, SMNVEV (reference sequence). The CDR3 bases are TGTGCCAGCAGAAAAGCACCCCATTACTCCTACGAGCAGTACTTC. Protein product: CASRKAPHYSYEQYF.

The chain uses TRBV27 and TRBJ2-7; 12 bases are shared with TRBD2. The CDR3 extends over 17 amino acids. J gave up 1 base and V 5 bases, and 9 bases lay outside the gene matches. Per the germline V gene, CDR1 is MNHEY and CDR2 is SMNVEV (reference sequence). The CDR3 DNA reads TGTGCCAGCAGTCTACTGACTAGCGGGAGTACGTCCTACGAGCAGTACTTC. It encodes CASSLLTSGSTSYEQYF.

The rearrangement links TRBV24-1 to TRBJ1-1; a possible D gene is TRBD1 (5 bases). The germline V gene has CDR1 KGHDR and CDR2 SFDVKD. The CDR3 has 15 amino acids. The V end was cut by 0 bases, the J end by 3 bases, with 10 bases between. The CDR3 loop reads CATSDLVQDDTEAFF. The CDR3 DNA follows: TGTGCCACCAGTGATTTGGTACAGGATGACACTGAAGCTTTCTTT.

The chain carries TRBV28 and TRBJ1-1; D is unclear. Trimming removed 7 bases at V and 1 base at J, with 10 bases between. The CDR3 runs to 13 residues. Germline assignment: CDR1 MDHEN and CDR2 SYDVKM. The CDR3 reads CASIVGANTEAFF. The DNA of the CDR3 is TGTGCCAGCATCGTAGGAGCGAACACTGAAGCTTTCTTT.

CDR3 amino acids: CASRPGGPGAEAFF. In nucleotides, the CDR3 is TGCGCCAGCAGACCGGGCGGGCCCGGGGCTGAAGCTTTCTTT. The V call is TRBV5-1, the J call TRBJ1-1; no clear D gene. Trimming left V 5 bases short and J 6 bases short, with 17 bases between. This CDR3 has 14 amino acids. Germline V gene lookup returns CDR1 SGHRS and CDR2 YFSETQ.

The chain carries TRBV24-1 and TRBJ1-1; D is uncertain. Germline CDR1 is KGHDR and CDR2 is SFDVKD. The CDR3 is 13 residues long. V lost 5 bases and J lost 1, with 7 bases in between. The CDR3 coding sequence is TGTGCCACCAGTGCTAACAGGAACACTGAAGCTTTCTTT. Translation gives CATSANRNTEAFF.

This chain uses TRBV28 with TRBJ1-1; D possibly corresponds to TRBD1 (6 bases). This CDR3 has 14 residues. Per germline, CDR1 MDHEN and CDR2 SYDVKM. The V and J ends lost 6 bases and 10 bases respectively, with 21 bases between them. As DNA, the CDR3 is TGTGCCAGCAGGAATAACAGGGTCGGAGGTTCAGCTTTCTTT. Translated, it gives CASRNNRVGGSAFF. The full variable domain, its missing parts supplied by reference TRBV28 and TRBJ1-1, is DVKVTQSSRYLVKRTGEKVFLECVQDMDHENMFWYRQDPGLGLRLIYFSYDVKMKEKGDIPEGYSVSREKKERFSLILESASTNQTSMYLCASRNNRVGGSAFFGQGTRLTVV.

The chain combines TRBV2 with TRBJ1-1; D not resolved. There are 15 residues in the CDR3. V was cut by 6 bases and J by 4 bases, with 18 bases left in between. CDR1 and CDR2 (germline): SNHLY, FYNNEI. CDR3 nucleotide sequence: TGTGCCAGCAGACAGACTCCGGGGATAGGCACTGAAGCTTTCTTT. This encodes CASRQTPGIGTEAFF. Using reference TRBV2 and TRBJ1-1 for the parts outside the CDR3, the full variable domain is EPEVTQTPSHQVTQMGQEVILRCVPISNHLYFYWYRQILGQKVEFLVSFYNNEISEKSEIFDDQFSVERPDGSNFTLKIRSTKLEDSAMYFCASRQTPGIGTEAFFGQGTRLTVV.

This sequence joins TRBV30 and TRBJ1-5; a possible D gene is TRBD1 (5 bases). Trimming removed 2 bases from V and 0 bases from J, with 14 bases in between. Germline CDR1 reads GTSNPN; CDR2 reads SVGIG (reference sequence). The CDR3 extends over 16 amino acids. The CDR3 bases are TGTGCCTGGAGTTCAGGGAATGTGAATAGCAATCAGCCCCAGCATTTT. Its protein is CAWSSGNVNSNQPQHF.

The rearrangement links TRBV6-5 to TRBJ1-1; 7 nucleotides agree with TRBD1. The germline CDR1 and CDR2 sequences are MNHEY and SVGAGI. The V segment lost 6 bases and the J segment 2 bases; nucleotides outside the gene matches: 6. The CDR3 covers 14 residues. The CDR3: CASRIWTGNTEAFF. The CDR3 region has the DNA TGTGCCAGCAGGATATGGACAGGAAACACTGAAGCTTTCTTT.

The chain recombines TRBV4-3 with TRBJ1-1; D unresolved. The CDR3 is 16 residues long. Trimming stripped 0 bases from V and 2 bases from J, with 13 bases between. From germline, CDR1 is LGHNA and CDR2 YSLEER. The CDR3 DNA reads as TGCGCCAGCAGCCAAGAAACGAACAGACTAAACACTGAAGCTTTCTTT. This codes for CASSQETNRLNTEAFF.

This chain uses TRBV4-3 with TRBJ2-2; 11 positions match TRBD2. This CDR3 contains 16 residues. From germline, CDR1 is LGHNA and CDR2 YSLEER. The V gene end was trimmed by 4 bases and the J gene end by 3 bases; junction bases not matched to a gene: 4. CDR3 DNA: TGCGCCAGCAGCCTCTCTAGCGGGAGGTACACCGGGGAGCTGTTTTTT. This translates into CASSLSSGRYTGELFF.

This chain links TRBV10-3 with TRBJ2-7; maybe TRBD1 (6 bases). The length of the CDR3 is 16 residues. The germline V and J ends were trimmed by 3 bases and 1 base, with 16 bases remaining between them. CDR1 and CDR2 from the germline V gene are ENHRY and SYGVKD. The CDR3 sequence is CAISDRRQAQSYEQYF. CDR3 in DNA: TGTGCCATCAGTGACCGCCGACAGGCACAATCCTACGAGCAGTACTTC.

The V gene is TRBV30, the J gene TRBJ2-5, with TRBD1 identical over 9 bases. The CDR3 runs 12 residues. Unmatched junction bases numbered 1, after V lost 3 bases and J lost 5 bases. The V gene's germline CDR1 is GTSNPN and CDR2 SVGIG (reference sequence). In nucleotides, the CDR3 is TGTGCCTGGAGGGACAGGGGTGAGACCCAGTACTTC. This sequence encodes CAWRDRGETQYF.

The rearrangement links TRBV4-3 to TRBJ1-3; TRBD1 is a possible D gene (5 bases). This CDR3 has 17 amino acids. Trimming removed 1 base from V and 4 bases from J, with 17 bases in between. The germline gives CDR1 LGHNA, CDR2 YSLEER. As DNA, the CDR3 is TGCGCCAGCAGCCAAGGGACCTGGGGGGTATCAGGAAACACCATATATTTT. As protein: CASSQGTWGVSGNTIYF.

V usage is TRBV27 and J usage is TRBJ2-1, with 7 nucleotides matching TRBD1. The V and J ends lost 4 bases and 0 bases, in that order; junction bases with no gene match: 9. Per germline, CDR1 MNHEY and CDR2 SMNVEV (reference sequence). CDR3 length equals 17 residues. CDR3 amino acids: CASSYRTGISSYNEQFF. DNA for the CDR3: TGTGCCAGCAGTTACCGGACAGGAATTAGCTCCTACAATGAGCAGTTCTTC.

The chain employs TRBV7-9 and TRBJ1-5; the D is unclear. The germline CDR1 and CDR2 sequences are SEHNR and FQNEAQ (reference sequence). Trimming left V 5 bases short and J 5 bases short, with 10 bases between. This CDR3 comprises 13 residues. CDR3 protein: CASSEVGDQPQHF. CDR3 DNA sequence: TGTGCCAGCAGCGAGGTCGGGGATCAGCCCCAGCATTTT.

This chain joins TRBV30 and TRBJ2-7, with a weak D call TRBD1 (5 bases). V lost 1 base, J lost 3 bases, and 13 bases lay in between. This CDR3 is built from 14 residues. Germline values: CDR1 GTSNPN, CDR2 SVGIG (reference sequence). CDR3 nucleotides: TGTGCCTGGAGTGGCCAGGGCTACCGCTACGAGCAGTACTTC. Translation gives CAWSGQGYRYEQYF.